One TCR beta chain is described in this entry. These data originate in a study of blood T cell repertoires in COVID-19. V was trimmed by 1 base and J by 4 bases, leaving 14 bases between them. Germline V gene lookup returns CDR1 SGHNT and CDR2 YYREEE (reference sequence). The CDR3 consists of 15 residues. TCRdb keeps only in-frame clones here, not all; method: immunoSEQ multiplex PCR. This table has around 130,000 clones, about 87% appearing once. The clonotype originates from a woman aged 45-65 years with acute or convalescent COVID-19. The chain combines TRBV5-4 with TRBJ1-1, with a possible D match to TRBD1 (6 bases). Source material: peripheral blood. As DNA, the CDR3 is TGTGCCAGCAGCTTGAGGGCCACAGGGATCACTGAAGCTTTCTTT. This sequence encodes CASSLRATGITEAFF.